This T cell receptor beta chain was found in a study of cytomegalovirus exposure and HLA in healthy donors. The primer mix had 60 Vbeta and 13 Jbeta primers. The table came from immunoSEQ multiplex PCR; TCRdb's copy has only in-frame clones and leaves some out. The sample lists about 160,000 clones, approximately 80% occurring once. Findings of the study overall: TCR beta V segments were, for the most part, productive about 90% or about 30% of the time in an earlier analysis. The study found most TCR sequences rare, yet found some public TCRs in many donors. Presence/absence analyses rested on an assumption that sequencing depth was roughly uniform across donors. There were under 200 TCR beta chains listed as cytomegalovirus-associated.

As for this clone: The antigen remains unidentified.

Sequenced input: PBMCs. This clonotype was obtained from a man aged 18 to 30 in good health and CMV-seropositive.

In DNA form, the CDR3 reads TGCAGCGTTCAAGGACAATCCTCTGGAAACACCATATATTTT. Translating gives CSVQGQSSGNTIYF. This chain joins TRBV29-1 and TRBJ1-3, with a tentative D call TRBD1 (5 bases). The CDR3 loop spans 14 amino acids. Germline lookup yields CDR1 SQVTM and CDR2 ANQGSEA. V was pared by 5 bases and J by 0 bases, with 11 bases between. The variable domain in full, with the rest retrieved from reference TRBV29-1 and TRBJ1-3, is SAVISQKPSRDICQRGTSLTIQCQVDSQVTMMFWYRQQPGQSLTLIATANQGSEATYESGFVIDKFPISRPNLTFSTLTVSNMSPEDSSIYLCSVQGQSSGNTIYFGEGSWLTVV.